This TCR beta chain emerged from a study of blood T cell repertoires in COVID-19. As for the study in general: The United States, Italy and Spain were the sources of the acute and convalescent COVID-19 samples. Sample material is recorded as cDNA or gDNA derived from T cells, B-cell-depleted T cells, or PBMCs.

Trimming cost V 6 bases and J 2 bases; bases outside gene matches: 7. The CDR3 has 15 amino acids. From germline, CDR1 is MGHRA and CDR2 YSYEKL. The repertoire was sequenced with immunoSEQ multiplex PCR; TCRdb's copy has only in-frame clones and lacks some. Here the sample spans 20,000 to 25,000 clones, around three quarters being singletons. The source material was peripheral blood. V and J are TRBV4-1 and TRBJ2-7; 10 nucleotides match TRBD1. This TCR was sampled from a man in his sixties with active COVID-19. CDR3 sequence (DNA): TGCGCCAGCAGAACCACCGGGACAGGGGCCTACGAGCAGTACTTC. Protein product: CASRTTGTGAYEQYF.